Listed below are T cell receptor beta chains from one sample, sequenced in a study of cytomegalovirus exposure and HLA in healthy donors. The repertoire was sequenced with immunoSEQ multiplex PCR; TCRdb's copy has only in-frame clones and lacks some. This sample carries around 190,000 clones, roughly 77% of them seen once, and the ten largest clones take around 3.6%. Sequencing was carried out using PBMCs. Every receptor here comes from a man aged 40-49 years in good health and CMV-seropositive. CDR3s include the opening cysteine and the closing phenylalanine or tryptophan. Each record gives: V gene, J gene, CDR3 protein.

TRBV16	TRBJ1-1	CASSLGQGGEAFF
TRBV5-1	TRBJ1-1	CASSAREGRTEAFF
TRBV5-1	TRBJ2-5	CASSLGQGLQETQYF
TRBV4-3	TRBJ2-5	CASSQTPGGPLETQYF
TRBV9	TRBJ1-4	CASSVAGTGSNEKLFF
TRBV4-1	TRBJ2-7	CASSHPEGLAGEQYF
TRBV29-1	TRBJ1-1	CSVESEGARGAFF
TRBV10-3	TRBJ1-1	CAISKMTGLEKNTEAFF
TRBV10-3	TRBJ1-5	CAISRDKNQPQHF
TRBV19	TRBJ2-7	CASSGDRGAYEQYF
TRBV5-6	TRBJ1-2	CASSSTDRNYGYTF
TRBV19	TRBJ2-7	CASSREWDSYEQYF
TRBV23-1	TRBJ1-5	CASLTRPGLDNQPQHF
TRBV9	TRBJ2-1	CASSALAGGKDEQFF
TRBV10-3	TRBJ1-2	CASRPPGQGWGYTF
TRBV5-4	TRBJ2-1	CASSLRLQGARGPRYNEQFF
TRBV7-9	TRBJ1-4	CASSLKTGANEKLFF
TRBV6-1	TRBJ1-5	CASSGIRNQPQHF
TRBV6-6	TRBJ2-7	CASAKRGSVYEQYF
TRBV4-2	TRBJ2-3	CASSLTGTSVTDTQYF
TRBV18	TRBJ2-1	CASFTTVTSGNEQFF
TRBV6-5	TRBJ2-1	CASSYSAGAYNEQFF
TRBV6-1	TRBJ2-3	CASSEDTGGVTDTQYF
TRBV13	TRBJ1-2	CASSLERFMGGQDHDGYTF
TRBV5-1	TRBJ2-7	CASSDGDRVEEQYF
TRBV9	TRBJ2-3	CASSVAMVAGSTDTQYF
TRBV29-1	TRBJ1-4	CSVAGGGNEKLFF
TRBV5-1	TRBJ2-6	CASSWDREGSLSGANVLTF
TRBV27	TRBJ2-1	CASSLRVGASSGRAYNEQFF
TRBV7-8	TRBJ1-4	CASSLRQSEKLFF
TRBV28	TRBJ1-5	CASSSATDSYSNQPQHF